A selection of T cell receptor beta chains follows, all from one sample in a study of T cells after yellow fever vaccination. Using its own MiXCR run on the 5' RACE reads, TCRdb lists one record per CDR3 protein. The sample yields hundreds of thousands of distinct CDR3 sequences, about 17% seen once. The sequences come from PBMCs, collected before the yellow fever booster vaccination. The receptors originated from a man in his late teens or twenties who received the YFV17D yellow fever vaccine. Each CDR3 is given with its conserved first and last residue. Each record gives: D gene, J gene, V gene, clone size, CDR3 DNA, CDR3 protein. The D gene is left open where the match is weak. Size is omitted from some rows. Given values are once, few, many or a class for expanded clones.

NA TRBJ2-5 TRBV23-1 once TGCGCCAGCAGTCAACCCCGCCCGGTTAGGGAGACCCAGTACTTC CASSQPRPVRETQYF
NA TRBJ1-1 TRBV5-1 many TGCGCCAGCAGCTTGCCCGGACGGATGAACACTGAAGCTTTCTTT CASSLPGRMNTEAFF
NA TRBJ1-5 TRBV7-2 few TGTGCCAGCAGCTTATTCGCAGTACCTAATCAGCCCCAGCATTTT CASSLFAVPNQPQHF
NA TRBJ2-1 TRBV7-9 NA TGTGCCAGCAGCTTTTGGGGGAAGAATGAGCAGTTCTTC CASSFWGKNEQFF
NA TRBJ2-3 TRBV3-1 few TGTGCCAGCAGCCAAATACTTGGACTGCGAGCTAGCACAGATACGCAGTATTTT CASSQILGLRASTDTQYF
TRBD2 TRBJ2-2 TRBV4-2 NA TGTGCCAGCAGCCAGGGACAATGGCGGGGGGCAAACACCGGGGAGCTGTTTTTT CASSQGQWRGANTGELFF
NA TRBJ2-3 TRBV7-2 NA TGTGCCAGCAGCTTATTAGGGGGTTTATCAGATACGCAGTATTTT CASSLLGGLSDTQYF
TRBD2 TRBJ2-1 TRBV20-1 many TGCAGTGCTAGAGATGAGCGGGAGACCTACAATGAGCAGTTCTTC CSARDERETYNEQFF
TRBD2 TRBJ2-2 TRBV25-1 few TGTGCCAGCAGCCTACGGGGGGGCCGAGCGAACACCGGGGAGCTGTTTTTT CASSLRGGRANTGELFF
NA TRBJ2-7 TRBV2 NA TGTGCCAGCAGTGGACACTCCTACGAGCAGTACTTC CASSGHSYEQYF
TRBD1 TRBJ2-4 TRBV7-2 many TGTGCCAGCAACCCGACAGGGGGAGACATTCAGTACTTC CASNPTGGDIQYF
NA TRBJ2-4 TRBV6-6 few TGTGCCAGCAGTTACCCGGGGGAAAACATTCAGTACTTC CASSYPGENIQYF
NA TRBJ2-7 TRBV14 few TGTGCCAGCAGCCATACAGCCTTTGCCGCCTTGGAGCAGTACTTC CASSHTAFAALEQYF
NA TRBJ2-6 TRBV7-3 few TGTGCCAGCAGCTTAGGATTGACTGGGGCCAACGTCCTGACTTTC CASSLGLTGANVLTF
NA TRBJ2-7 TRBV15 NA TGTGCCACCAGCAGAGATGGGGTGCCCTACGAGCAGTACTTC CATSRDGVPYEQYF
NA TRBJ2-2 TRBV7-2 few TGTGCCAGCAGCTTCTCGAGGCTAGCCGGTCCCGGGGAGCTGTTTTTT CASSFSRLAGPGELFF
TRBD1 TRBJ1-4 TRBV12-3/TRBV12-4 few TGTGCCAGCAACGGACAGGGCGGTAATGAAAAACTGTTTTTT CASNGQGGNEKLFF
TRBD2 TRBJ2-1 TRBV10-3 few TGTGCCATCAGTGACCTAGCGGAGTCGACCTACAATGAGCAGTTCTTC CAISDLAESTYNEQFF
NA TRBJ2-3 TRBV15 NA TGTGCCACCAGCAGAGATAGTACGGCAGATACGCAGTATTTT CATSRDSTADTQYF
TRBD2 TRBJ2-3 TRBV28 NA TGTGCCAGCAGTGGGACTAGCGGGGGGCGGGATACGCAGTATTTT CASSGTSGGRDTQYF
NA TRBJ2-1 TRBV4-2 few TGTGCCAGCAGCCAAGATCCGGGCGTGGGGAATGAGCAGTTCTTC CASSQDPGVGNEQFF
NA TRBJ2-7 TRBV7-9 NA TGTGCCAGCAGCTTAGGGGCGACAGGCCTCTACGAGCAGTACTTC CASSLGATGLYEQYF
NA TRBJ1-2 TRBV7-9 NA TGTGCCAGCACCATGGGCAGGGAGTATGGCTACACCTTC CASTMGREYGYTF
NA TRBJ1-1 TRBV12-3/TRBV12-4 few TGTGCCAGCACCCTGAACCACGCTGAAGCTTTCTTT CASTLNHAEAFF
NA TRBJ2-3 TRBV27 few TGTGCCAGCTCCACTAGCCGGATCACAGATACGCAGTATTTT CASSTSRITDTQYF
NA TRBJ2-2 TRBV20-1 few TGCAGTGCTATAACAGAAACCGAAGGGGGGGAGCTGTTTTTT CSAITETEGGELFF
NA TRBJ1-1 TRBV3-1 few TGTGCCAGCAGCCAAGGCATGGGGGTTACTGAAGCTTTCTTT CASSQGMGVTEAFF
NA TRBJ1-2 TRBV2 few TGTGCCAGCGCCGGGGCGGGTAACTATGGCTACACCTTC CASAGAGNYGYTF
TRBD2 TRBJ2-2 TRBV9 few TGTGCCAGCAGCGTACGGGGGGACCTAAGTACCGGGGAGCTGTTTTTT CASSVRGDLSTGELFF
NA TRBJ1-4 TRBV20-1 few TGCAGTGCTTTTAACAGGGCAGGGGCGGGAAAACTGTTTTTT CSAFNRAGAGKLFF
NA TRBJ2-3 TRBV5-1 many TGCGCCAGCAGCATCGGACTACCCACAGATACGCAGTATTTT CASSIGLPTDTQYF
NA TRBJ2-3 TRBV25-1 few TGTGCCAGCAGTGAATATCCGCGCCAGGGTACGCAGTATTTT CASSEYPRQGTQYF
TRBD1 TRBJ1-1 TRBV12-3/TRBV12-4 NA TGTGCCAGCAGCCGATCAGGGGGCATGAACACTGAAGCTTTCTTT CASSRSGGMNTEAFF
NA TRBJ2-5 TRBV9 many TGTGCCAGCAGCCCCCACCTCAGCGGGTTTAAGGAGACCCAGTACTTC CASSPHLSGFKETQYF
NA TRBJ2-7 TRBV20-1 NA TGCAGTGCTAGAGACAGGGGGGACTACGAGCAGTACTTC CSARDRGDYEQYF
NA TRBJ2-3 TRBV6-2/TRBV6-3 NA TGTGCCAGCAGACCCGGACCGGGGCAGGGGTCAGATACGCAGTATTTT CASRPGPGQGSDTQYF
NA TRBJ2-7 TRBV7-9 NA TGTGCCAGCAGCCCGACGTCGGAGCAGTACTTC CASSPTSEQYF
NA TRBJ1-5 TRBV30 NA TGTGCCTGGAGTGTACAAGGACAGTCCTTTTATCAGCCCCAGCATTTT CAWSVQGQSFYQPQHF
NA TRBJ2-3 TRBV3-1 few TGTGCCAGCAGCTTCTACAGGGTGAATACGCAGTATTTT CASSFYRVNTQYF
TRBD2 TRBJ2-5 TRBV12-3/TRBV12-4 few TGTGCCAGCAGGATGACTAGCGGGGGAGGGGAGACCCAGTACTTC CASRMTSGGGETQYF
NA TRBJ1-6 TRBV6-5 few TGTGCCAGCAGCCCCCAGACAAGCTCACCCCTCCACTTT CASSPQTSSPLHF
NA TRBJ2-1 TRBV20-1 NA TGCAGTGCTAGAGATGTGATGCGCAGTACTCAGTTCTTC CSARDVMRSTQFF
TRBD1 TRBJ1-2 TRBV18 NA TGTGCCAGCTCACCACCGCGGGGACAGACCTATGGCTACACCTTC CASSPPRGQTYGYTF
NA TRBJ2-7 TRBV7-3 NA TGTGCCAGCAGCCCCAGGGGGGGCGGTTACCTCTCCTACGAGCAGTACTTC CASSPRGGGYLSYEQYF
TRBD1 TRBJ2-1 TRBV12-3/TRBV12-4 few TGTGCCAGCAGTATGACAGGGGACGGTACCAATGAGCAGTTCTTC CASSMTGDGTNEQFF
NA TRBJ1-5 TRBV10-3 many TGTGCCACCCAAAGCGGGGAAGGACAGCCCCAGCATTTT CATQSGEGQPQHF
NA TRBJ1-2 TRBV10-2 NA TGCGCCAGCAGTGAGTTGCAGGGGTTGCATGGCTACACCTTC CASSELQGLHGYTF
NA TRBJ2-5 TRBV5-5 NA TGTGCCAGCAGCTTAAGTCTGGGGAGTCCATTTAAGGAGACCCAGTACTTC CASSLSLGSPFKETQYF
NA TRBJ2-3 TRBV9 NA TGTGCCAGCAGCGTAGCACCAACCACAGATACGCAGTATTTT CASSVAPTTDTQYF
NA TRBJ2-3 TRBV9 NA TGTGCCAGCAGCAAGGACAACACAGATACGCAGTATTTT CASSKDNTDTQYF